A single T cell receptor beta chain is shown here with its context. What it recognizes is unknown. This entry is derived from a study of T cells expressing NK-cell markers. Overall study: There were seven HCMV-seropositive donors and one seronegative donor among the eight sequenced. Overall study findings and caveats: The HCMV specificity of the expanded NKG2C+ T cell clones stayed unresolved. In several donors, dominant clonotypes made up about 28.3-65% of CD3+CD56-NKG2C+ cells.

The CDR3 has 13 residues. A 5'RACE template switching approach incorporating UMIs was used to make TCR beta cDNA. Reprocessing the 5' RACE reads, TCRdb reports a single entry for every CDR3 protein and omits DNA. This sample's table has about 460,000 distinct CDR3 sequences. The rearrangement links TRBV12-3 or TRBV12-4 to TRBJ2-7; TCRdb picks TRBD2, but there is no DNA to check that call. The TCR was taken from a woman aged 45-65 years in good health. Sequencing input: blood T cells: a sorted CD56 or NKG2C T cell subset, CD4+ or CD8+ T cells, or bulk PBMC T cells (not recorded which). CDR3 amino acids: CASSWTSNNEQYF.